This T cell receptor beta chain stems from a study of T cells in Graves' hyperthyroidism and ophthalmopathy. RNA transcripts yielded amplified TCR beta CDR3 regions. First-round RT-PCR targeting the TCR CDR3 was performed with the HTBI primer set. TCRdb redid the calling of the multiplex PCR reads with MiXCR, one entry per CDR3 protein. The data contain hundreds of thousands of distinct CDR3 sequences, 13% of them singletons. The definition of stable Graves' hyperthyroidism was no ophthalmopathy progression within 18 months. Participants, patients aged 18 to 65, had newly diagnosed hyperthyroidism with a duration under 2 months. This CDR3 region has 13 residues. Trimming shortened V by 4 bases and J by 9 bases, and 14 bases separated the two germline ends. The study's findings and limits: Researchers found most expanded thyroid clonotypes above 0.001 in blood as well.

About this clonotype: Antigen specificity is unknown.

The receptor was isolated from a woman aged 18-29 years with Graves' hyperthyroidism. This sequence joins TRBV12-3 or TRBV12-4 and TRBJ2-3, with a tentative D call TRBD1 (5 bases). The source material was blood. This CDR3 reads CASSSWVGHTQYF. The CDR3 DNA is TGTGCCAGCAGTTCTTGGGTGGGGCACACGCAGTATTTT.